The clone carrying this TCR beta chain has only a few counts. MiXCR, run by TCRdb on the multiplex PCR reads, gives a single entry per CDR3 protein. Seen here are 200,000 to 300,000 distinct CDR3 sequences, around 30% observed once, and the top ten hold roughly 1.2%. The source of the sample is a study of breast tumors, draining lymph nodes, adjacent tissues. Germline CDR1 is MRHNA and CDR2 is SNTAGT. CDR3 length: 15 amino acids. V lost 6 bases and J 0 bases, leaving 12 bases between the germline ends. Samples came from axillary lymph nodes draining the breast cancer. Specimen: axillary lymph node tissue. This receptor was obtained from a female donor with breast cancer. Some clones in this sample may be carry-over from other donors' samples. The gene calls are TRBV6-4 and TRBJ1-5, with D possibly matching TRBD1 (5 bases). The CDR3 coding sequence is TGTGCCAGCAGGGGGGACCGTTTTAGCAATCAGCCCCAGCATTTT. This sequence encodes CASRGDRFSNQPQHF.